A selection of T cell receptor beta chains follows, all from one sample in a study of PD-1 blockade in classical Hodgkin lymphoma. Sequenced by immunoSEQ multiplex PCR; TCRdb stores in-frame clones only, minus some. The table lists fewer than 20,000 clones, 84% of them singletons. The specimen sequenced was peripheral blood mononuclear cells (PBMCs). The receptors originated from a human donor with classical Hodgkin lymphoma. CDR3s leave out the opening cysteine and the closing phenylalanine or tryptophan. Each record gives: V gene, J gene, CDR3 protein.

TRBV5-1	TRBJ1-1	ASSLAQNTEAF
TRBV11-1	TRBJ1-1	ASSRVLGVEAF
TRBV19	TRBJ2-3	ASSIPQGTISDTQY
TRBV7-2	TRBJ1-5	ASSPGVPGQPQH
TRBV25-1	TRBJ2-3	ASSEAPPSTDTQY
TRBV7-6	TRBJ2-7	ASSFTGEAYEQY
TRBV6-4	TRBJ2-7	ASPLSPARGDIRQY
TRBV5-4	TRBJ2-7	ASSFMNSLGSYEQY
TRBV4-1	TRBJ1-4	ASSPLWAFEKLF
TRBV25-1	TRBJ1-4	ASSAMKRQGLREKLF
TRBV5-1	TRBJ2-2	ASSLADRGELF
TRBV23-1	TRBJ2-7	ASSPRGREEEQY
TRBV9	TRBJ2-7	ASSPAAGGPPYEQY
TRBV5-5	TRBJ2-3	ASSPLGLADPTDTQY
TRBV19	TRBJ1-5	ASSIWDSNQPQH
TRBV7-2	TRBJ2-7	ASSGGAGQY
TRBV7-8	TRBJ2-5	ASSLSRGETQY
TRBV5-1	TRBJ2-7	ASSLIGTGRHEQY
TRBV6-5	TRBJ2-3	ASSYDRPGVEDTQY
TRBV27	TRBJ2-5	ASSLPDWREAETQY
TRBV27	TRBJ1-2	ASSFQQGAGYGYT
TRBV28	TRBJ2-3	ASSPPGLADITDTQY
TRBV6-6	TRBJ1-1	ASSYLGLDEAF
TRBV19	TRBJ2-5	ASSLDGGAWETQY
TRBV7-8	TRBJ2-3	ASSPVDTQY
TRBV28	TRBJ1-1	ASSSYEAF
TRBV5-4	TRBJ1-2	ASSDAGGDYGYT
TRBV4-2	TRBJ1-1	ASSLLQGANTEAF
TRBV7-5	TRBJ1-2	ARSFYNYGYT
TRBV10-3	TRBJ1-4	AIRDSGGEKLF
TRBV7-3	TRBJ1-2	ASSSGTGEGYT
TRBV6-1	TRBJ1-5	ASRDRENQPQH
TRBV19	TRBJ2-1	ASSITAGGSYNEQF
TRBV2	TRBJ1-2	ASSVGTPGGYGYT
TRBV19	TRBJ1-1	ASRIQRSNTEAF
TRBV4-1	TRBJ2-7	ASSQPGHEQY
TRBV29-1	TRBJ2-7	SVGGGEQY
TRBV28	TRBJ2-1	ASSSPDRGSGNEQF
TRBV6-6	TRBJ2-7	ASSYLGAEQY
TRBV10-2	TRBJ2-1	ASSQGRGWDNEQF
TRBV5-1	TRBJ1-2	ASSLEQGGSYT
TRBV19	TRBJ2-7	ASSIGGQYEQY
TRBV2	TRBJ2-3	ASSQKTGIPQY
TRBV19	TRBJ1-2	ASSIALGSVNYGYT
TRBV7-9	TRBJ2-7	ASSPRYEQY
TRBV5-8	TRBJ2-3	ASSLTGGSTDTQY
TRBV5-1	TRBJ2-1	ASSLAGKYNEQF
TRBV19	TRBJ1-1	ASRDRGPAF
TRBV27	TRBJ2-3	ASSLLSREVLDTQY
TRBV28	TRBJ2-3	ASSETSGPSTDTQY
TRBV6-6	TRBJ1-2	ASTEGQGYGYT
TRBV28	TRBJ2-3	ASSTSGQGIDTQY
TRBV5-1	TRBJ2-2	ASSWGTPNTGELF
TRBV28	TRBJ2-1	ASSFSGLAEQF
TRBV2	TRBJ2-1	ASSIRGREQF